One sample yielded the 2 T cell receptor beta chains listed below, sequenced in a study of Ad26.COV2.S vaccination and SARS-CoV-2 variants. Generated by immunoSEQ multiplex PCR, the TCRdb table keeps only in-frame clones and is missing some. The sample lists about 420,000 clones, roughly 88% occurring once. The treatment is: around 19 received Ad26.COV2.S at low or high dose, single or two shots; several received placebo; per-sample allocation not given. At day 63 after the first vaccine or placebo injection, samples were drawn. The sample consisted of peripheral blood, taken in a trial of Ad26.COV2.S vaccine versus placebo. The receptors come from a person aged 18-60 years who received the Ad26.COV2.S COVID-19 vaccine or a placebo.

The V and J genes are TRBV18 and TRBJ2-1; D is tentatively TRBD1 or TRBD2 (5 bases each). CDR1 is KGHSH, CDR2 LQKENI, per germline. The CDR3 totals 16 residues. Trimming took off 0 bases at V and 2 bases at J, with 11 bases between the two ends. In DNA form, the CDR3 reads TGTGCCAGCTCACCACCCTCCGGGGCCGCCTACAATGAGCAGTTCTTC. Amino acid sequence: CASSPPSGAAYNEQFF.

This clone was seen a single time. The chain recombines TRBV30 with TRBJ2-5; D not resolved. V lost 2 bases, J lost 5 bases, and 9 bases lay in between. The CDR3 length is 12 residues. Per germline, CDR1 GTSNPN and CDR2 SVGIG (reference sequence). The CDR3 sequence: CAWSPRSETQYF. CDR3 bases: TGTGCCTGGAGTCCGAGGTCTGAGACCCAGTACTTC.